One and the same sample provided the 17 T cell receptor beta chains below, sequenced in a study of blood T cell repertoires in COVID-19. TCRdb keeps only in-frame clones here, not all; method: immunoSEQ multiplex PCR. The sample shows about 190,000 clones, roughly 90% of them seen only once. The sequenced sample was peripheral blood. The receptors were sampled from a woman aged 40 to 49 who had recovered from COVID-19.

The chain joins TRBV21-1 to TRBJ2-7; the DNA was not used to check the table's D call, TRBD2. TRBV21-1 counts as a pseudogene. This CDR3 region has 15 residues. CDR3 protein: CASSKPPVLAYEQYF. DNA of the CDR3: TGTGCCAGCAGCAAACCCCCTGTCTTAGCCTACGAGCAGTACTTC.

This clone was observed a handful of times. The V call is TRBV11-2, the J call TRBJ2-5; TRBD1 aligns across 7 bases. Trimming took 5 bases from V and 5 from J; bases not matched to a gene: 5. The CDR3 is made up of 13 amino acids. Germline V gives CDR1 SGHAT, CDR2 FQNNGV. The CDR3 region is CASSLTTGETQYF. DNA of the CDR3: TGTGCCAGCAGCCTAACGACAGGGGAGACCCAGTACTTC.

DNA for the CDR3: TGTGCCAGCAGTTACTCAGCGGGAGTCACAGATACGCAGTATTTT. It specifies CASSYSAGVTDTQYF. The chain couples TRBV6-5 to TRBJ2-3, with 8 bases that match TRBD2. The CDR3 loop spans 15 amino acids. Looked up from germline, CDR1 is MNHEY and CDR2 is SVGAGI. With V trimmed by 0 bases and J by 2 bases, 1 base remained unmatched.

This sequence joins TRBV9 and TRBJ2-3, with TRBD2 matching 13 bases. This CDR3 contains 16 residues. The germline gives CDR1 SGDLS, CDR2 YYNGEE. V shed 4 bases, J shed 4 bases, and the junction held 6 bases outside the gene matches. Here the CDR3 reads CASSTQGLAGADTQYF. The CDR3 DNA reads TGTGCCAGCAGCACACAAGGACTAGCGGGAGCAGATACGCAGTATTTT.

This chain uses TRBV3-1 (or the pseudogene TRBV3-2) with TRBJ2-7, with 8 nucleotides matching TRBD1. This CDR3 region has 17 residues. J lost 2 bases, V lost 2 bases, and 11 bases had no gene match. CDR1 LGHDT and CDR2 YNNKEL come from the germline V gene (reference sequence). This CDR3 reads CASSQLRPGTGPYEQYF. As DNA, the CDR3 is TGTGCCAGCAGCCAATTGAGGCCCGGGACAGGACCCTACGAGCAGTACTTC.

The chain recombines TRBV5-1 with TRBJ2-7, with 10 bases matching TRBD2. The J segment lost 3 bases and the V segment lost 3 bases, leaving 3 bases of the junction unmatched. The CDR3 has 14 residues. Germline V gene sequence: CDR1 SGHRS, CDR2 YFSETQ. CDR3 loop: CASSSSSGSYEQYF. The CDR3 DNA follows: TGCGCCAGCAGCTCCTCTAGCGGGAGCTACGAGCAGTACTTC.

V gene TRBV10-3 combines with J gene TRBJ1-6; D remains ambiguous. Germline loops: CDR1 ENHRY, CDR2 SYGVKD. This CDR3 is 13 amino acids long. Trimming took 2 bases from V and 11 from J, leaving 10 bases between them. The CDR3 bases are TGTGCCATCAGTGAGGCTGCGCTCCCACCCCTCCACTTT. The encoded protein is CAISEAALPPLHF.

The chain is built from TRBV4-3 and TRBJ2-5, with D perhaps matching TRBD1 (5 bases). Germline V gene lookup returns CDR1 LGHNA and CDR2 YSLEER. V was pared by 5 bases and J by 7 bases, with 14 bases between. The CDR3 runs 13 residues. The CDR3 DNA follows: TGCGCCAGCAGCGAACAGGTCATGAGGACCCAGTACTTC. Amino acid sequence: CASSEQVMRTQYF.

The rearrangement links TRBV21-1 to TRBJ1-2; TRBD1, the table's D call, was not compared with the DNA. TRBV21-1 is reported as a pseudogene. The length of the CDR3 is 14 residues. The CDR3 DNA sequence: TGTGCCAGCAGCAAGGCCGGCAGGGTCGATGGCTACACCTTC. It codes for CASSKAGRVDGYTF.

This clone appeared once. The chain recombines TRBV7-3 with TRBJ1-1; D possibly corresponds to TRBD1 (6 bases). Germline lookup yields CDR1 SGHTA and CDR2 FQGTGA. The V and J ends lost 4 bases and 11 bases respectively, with 23 bases between them. This CDR3 comprises 15 residues. CDR3 DNA: TGTGCCAGCAGCTCCCCGTGGCAGGCGGGGGCCGTCGCTTTCTTT. Translating it yields CASSSPWQAGAVAFF.

This clone was observed a few times. The J gene is TRBJ1-1, the V gene TRBV28, with D tentatively TRBD1 (5 bases). The germline CDR1 and CDR2 sequences are MDHEN and SYDVKM. V lost 3 bases and J 5 bases, leaving 16 bases between the germline ends. This CDR3 is 15 amino acids long. As DNA, the CDR3 is TGTGCCAGCAGTTTCCGGTCAGGGCGTTTGACTGAAGCTTTCTTT. As protein: CASSFRSGRLTEAFF.

This rearrangement joins TRBV21-1 to TRBJ1-5; TRBD1, the table's D call, lacks a check against the DNA. TRBV21-1 is marked as a pseudogene. The CDR3 spans 13 residues. This CDR3 reads CARNRGDNQPQHF. The DNA for the CDR3 is TGTGCCCGTAACAGGGGGGACAATCAGCCCCAGCATTTT.

The chain uses TRBV3-1 (or the pseudogene TRBV3-2) and TRBJ1-2; D perhaps matches TRBD1 (5 bases). Germline V gene sequence: CDR1 LGHDT, CDR2 YNNKEL (reference sequence). The V and J ends lost 2 bases and 4 bases respectively, with 11 bases between them. This CDR3 contains 14 residues. CDR3 bases: TGTGCCAGCAGCCAAAGCGGGGGTGGCTATGGCTACACCTTC. It encodes CASSQSGGGYGYTF.

The chain combines TRBV4-1 with TRBJ2-1, with TRBD1 as a possible D gene (5 bases). Germline V gene lookup returns CDR1 MGHRA and CDR2 YSYEKL. CDR3 size: 16 residues. The V gene lost 1 base and the J gene lost 6 bases, with 16 bases spanning the gap. The CDR3 is CASSQGRAPRPNEQFF. CDR3 nucleotides: TGCGCCAGCAGCCAAGGCAGGGCCCCCAGGCCCAATGAGCAGTTCTTC.

Remarks on this clone: This sample includes further DNA sequences coding for the same CDR3. The chain is built from TRBV5-1 and TRBJ1-2; D call uncertain. This CDR3 comprises 13 residues. The germline V gene encodes CDR1 SGHRS and CDR2 YFSETQ. V lost 0 bases and J lost 8, with 11 bases in between. As DNA, the CDR3 is TGCGCCAGCAGCTTGGGGGGAGAGCGAGGCTACACCTTC. It encodes CASSLGGERGYTF.

In DNA, the CDR3 is TGCAGCGTTGAAGCCGACTCTTACTACGCCTACACAGATACGCAGTATTTT. Translation: CSVEADSYYAYTDTQYF. The rearrangement joins TRBV29-1 to TRBJ2-3; D unresolved. The V and J ends lost 1 base and 2 bases respectively, with 19 bases between them. In germline, CDR1 is SQVTM, CDR2 ANQGSEA. CDR3 size: 17 residues.

This chain's CDR3 is CASSFNGRAYEQYF. In DNA form, the CDR3 reads TGTGCCAGCAGCTTCAACGGGAGGGCCTACGAGCAGTACTTC. The gene calls are TRBV5-4 and TRBJ2-7; 8 bases line up with TRBD2. Germline CDR1 is SGHNT and CDR2 is YYREEE (reference sequence). The CDR3 covers 14 residues. After removal of 2 bases from V and 2 bases from J, the junction contained 3 bases not matched to a gene.